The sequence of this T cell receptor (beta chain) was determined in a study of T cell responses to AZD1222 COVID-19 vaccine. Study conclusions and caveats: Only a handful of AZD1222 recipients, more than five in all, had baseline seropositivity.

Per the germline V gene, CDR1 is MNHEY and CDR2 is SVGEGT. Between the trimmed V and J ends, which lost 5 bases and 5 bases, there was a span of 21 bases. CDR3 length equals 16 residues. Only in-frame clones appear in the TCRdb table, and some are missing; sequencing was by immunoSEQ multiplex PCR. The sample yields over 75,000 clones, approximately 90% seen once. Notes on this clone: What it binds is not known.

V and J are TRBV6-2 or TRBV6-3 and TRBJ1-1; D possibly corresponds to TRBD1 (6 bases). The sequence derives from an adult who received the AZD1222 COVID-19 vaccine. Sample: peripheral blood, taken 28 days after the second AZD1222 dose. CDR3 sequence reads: CASSQPYKVRGTEAFF. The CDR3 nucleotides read TGTGCCAGCAGTCAACCCTACAAAGTAAGGGGGACTGAAGCTTTCTTT.